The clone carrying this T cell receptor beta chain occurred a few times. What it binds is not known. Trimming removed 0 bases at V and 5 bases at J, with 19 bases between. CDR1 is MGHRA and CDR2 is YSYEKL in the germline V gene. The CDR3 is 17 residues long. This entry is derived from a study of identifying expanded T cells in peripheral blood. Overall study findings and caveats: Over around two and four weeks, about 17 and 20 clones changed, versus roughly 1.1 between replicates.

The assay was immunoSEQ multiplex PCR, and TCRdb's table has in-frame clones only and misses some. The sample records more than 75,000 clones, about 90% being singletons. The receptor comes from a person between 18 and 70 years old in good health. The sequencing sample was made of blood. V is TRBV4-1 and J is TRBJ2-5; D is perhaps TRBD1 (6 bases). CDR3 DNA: TGCGCCAGCAGCCAAGATCGCCGAGCGGCGCAGGGGGAGACCCAGTACTTC. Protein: CASSQDRRAAQGETQYF.